This T cell receptor (beta chain) was captured by sequencing in a study of OX40 agonist ivuxolimab in advanced cancers. Sequencing was performed with immunoSEQ multiplex PCR; in TCRdb, only in-frame clones are kept and a portion is missing. The table has 50,000 to 75,000 clones, 91% seen once; the top ten hold about 5.6%. V lost 6 bases and J 1 base, leaving 9 bases between the germline ends. This CDR3 has 13 amino acids. Germline CDR1 is MNHNS and CDR2 is SASEGT. The clonotype was recovered from an adult with an advanced solid tumor such as melanoma, head and neck, liver or kidney cancer. The sample in question was CD4+ or CD8+ T cells sorted from blood, obtained in a trial of the OX40 agonist ivuxolimab. V usage is TRBV6-1 and J usage is TRBJ1-1, with D perhaps TRBD1 (5 bases). The CDR3 loop reads CASRGTGNTEAFF. The CDR3 DNA is TGTGCCAGCAGGGGAACAGGGAACACTGAAGCTTTCTTT.